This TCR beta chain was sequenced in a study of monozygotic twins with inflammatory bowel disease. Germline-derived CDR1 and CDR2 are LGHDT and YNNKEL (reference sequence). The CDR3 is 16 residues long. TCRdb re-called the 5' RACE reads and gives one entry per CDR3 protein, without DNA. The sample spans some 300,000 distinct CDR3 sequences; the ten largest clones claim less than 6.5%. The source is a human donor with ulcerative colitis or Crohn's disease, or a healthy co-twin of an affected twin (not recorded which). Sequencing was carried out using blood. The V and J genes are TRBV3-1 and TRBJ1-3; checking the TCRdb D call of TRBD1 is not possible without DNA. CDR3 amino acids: CASSQEFRDSGNTIYF.